Each of the 19 T cell receptor beta chains below was sequenced from the same sample in a study of CD8+ T cells in alopecia areata. Following extraction, RNA underwent reverse transcription to cDNA, which served as the sequencing template. The data were produced by immunoSEQ multiplex PCR, yet TCRdb's version contains in-frame clones alone and is incomplete. The data contain some 240,000 clones, 50% to 70% of them singletons. The sequencing used CD4+ T cells sorted from blood, collected at week 0. Receptors were obtained from a human donor with alopecia areata.

The chain has TRBV29-1 and TRBJ1-1; D remains ambiguous. The CDR3 length is 11 residues. CDR1 and CDR2 (germline): SQVTM, ANQGSEA. V lost 6 bases, J lost 7 bases, and 12 bases lay in between. The CDR3 DNA reads as TGCAGCGTCGTGGGCAGCATTGAAGCTTTCTTT. Translating gives CSVVGSIEAFF.

The rearrangement joins TRBV6-5 to TRBJ1-2; D uncertain. The CDR3 covers 13 residues. V was pared by 6 bases and J by 4 bases, with 12 bases between. Germline loops: CDR1 MNHEY, CDR2 SVGAGI. As DNA, the CDR3 is TGTGCCAGCAGATACCGGGCGGGCTATGGCTACACCTTC. It is translated as CASRYRAGYGYTF.

V gene TRBV5-1 combines with J gene TRBJ2-7; D is uncertain. The CDR3 has 13 amino acids. Germline CDR1 is SGHRS and CDR2 is YFSETQ. Deletions cut 4 bases from V and 2 bases from J, with 10 bases between. The CDR3, as DNA: TGCGCCAGCAGCCCAGACATTACCTACGAGCAGTACTTC. Translating gives CASSPDITYEQYF.

The rearrangement uses TRBV5-1 and TRBJ1-3; possibly TRBD1 for D (6 bases). The CDR3 has 16 amino acids. From germline, CDR1 is SGHRS and CDR2 YFSETQ. The germline V and J ends were trimmed by 0 bases and 1 base, with 11 bases remaining between them. Here the CDR3 reads CASSLAGTSSGNTIYF. In DNA form, the CDR3 reads TGCGCCAGCAGCTTGGCCGGGACATCATCTGGAAACACCATATATTTT. Full variable domain (outside the CDR3, taken from reference TRBV5-1 and TRBJ1-3): KAGVTQTPRYLIKTRGQQVTLSCSPISGHRSVSWYQQTPGQGLQFLFEYFSETQRNKGNFPGRFSGRQFSNSRSEMNVSTLELGDSALYLCASSLAGTSSGNTIYFGEGSWLTVV.

CDR3 nucleotide sequence: TGCGCCAGCAGCCAACAGAGGTCTTGGGGCTCTGGGGCCAACGTCCTGACTTTC. Protein product: CASSQQRSWGSGANVLTF. This sequence joins TRBV4-1 and TRBJ2-6; D not certain. Per the germline V gene, CDR1 is MGHRA and CDR2 is YSYEKL. Trimming took off 2 bases at V and 0 bases at J, with 14 bases between the two ends. The CDR3 contains 18 residues.

The chain combines TRBV30 with TRBJ2-7; D is unclear. This CDR3 spans 14 amino acids. Germline lookup yields CDR1 GTSNPN and CDR2 SVGIG (reference sequence). V was pared by 0 bases and J by 6 bases, with 15 bases between. The CDR3 DNA follows: TGTGCCTGGAGTGTGGGCGTTATCCCGGGCGAGCAGTACTTC. Its translation is CAWSVGVIPGEQYF.

This clone has just a few counts. This chain connects TRBV29-1 to TRBJ1-1; the D is unclear. The CDR3 loop spans 13 amino acids. Germline values: CDR1 SQVTM, CDR2 ANQGSEA. Trimming took 6 bases from V and 0 from J, leaving 11 bases between them. The CDR3 region is CSVVSPVNTEAFF. As DNA, the CDR3 is TGCAGCGTCGTGAGCCCAGTGAACACTGAAGCTTTCTTT.

This sequence joins TRBV15 and TRBJ2-1; D remains ambiguous. The V end was cut by 0 bases, the J end by 3 bases, with 9 bases between. This CDR3 contains 15 residues. Germline V lookup: CDR1 LNHNV, CDR2 YYDKDF (reference sequence). This CDR3 is CATSREITGYNEQFF. The CDR3 DNA reads as TGTGCCACCAGCAGAGAGATTACGGGCTACAATGAGCAGTTCTTC.

The chain links TRBV7-2 to TRBJ2-7; D is unclear. The CDR3 runs 16 residues. The ends were cut back, 1 base at V and 3 bases at J, with 16 bases in the middle. CDR1 is SGHTA and CDR2 is FQGNSA in the germline V gene. The CDR3 coding sequence is TGTGCCAGCAGCTTAGGGCGGATCTATCTTAACTACGAGCAGTACTTC. Translating it yields CASSLGRIYLNYEQYF.

This clone was observed a few times. Distinct nucleotide sequences in the sample also encode this CDR3. The chain has TRBV30 and TRBJ1-2; 10 bases are shared with TRBD1. The CDR3 extends over 12 amino acids. The germline gives CDR1 GTSNPN, CDR2 SVGIG (reference sequence). The V segment lost 2 bases and the J segment 8 bases; nucleotides outside the gene matches: 2. The CDR3 DNA is TGTGCCTGGAGTCGGGACAGGGGCGGCTACACCTTC. Its protein is CAWSRDRGGYTF.

This clone was detected only a few times. The V gene is TRBV21-1, the J gene TRBJ1-2; the D call of TRBD1 is as the table states it, not checked on the DNA. TRBV21-1 is noted as a pseudogene. This CDR3 comprises 15 residues. Here the CDR3 DNA reads TGTGCCAGCAGCGACAGGCGCAGACTCTCCTTGGGCTACACCTTC. It yields the protein CASSDRRRLSLGYTF.

This clone has only a few counts. The J gene is TRBJ1-3, the V gene TRBV6-1; no clear D. The V gene lost 6 bases and the J gene lost 0 bases, with 6 bases spanning the gap. CDR1 and CDR2 from the germline V gene are MNHNS and SASEGT. This CDR3 spans 13 amino acids. The CDR3 DNA sequence: TGTGCCAGCAGGTATAGCTCTGGAAACACCATATATTTT. The encoded protein is CASRYSSGNTIYF.

This clone was picked up one time. The chain couples TRBV4-1 to TRBJ1-1; a weak D match, TRBD1 (6 bases). V shed 3 bases and J shed 1 base, with 18 bases lying between them. Germline V gene sequence: CDR1 MGHRA, CDR2 YSYEKL. CDR3 length: 17 amino acids. CDR3 nucleotide sequence: TGCGCCAGCAGCCACCTTCTGGGCGGACAGAGGAACACTGAAGCTTTCTTT. Encoded protein: CASSHLLGGQRNTEAFF.

The genes are TRBV7-2 and TRBJ2-3; D is perhaps TRBD2 (5 bases). The CDR3 runs 16 residues. CDR1 and CDR2 from the germline V gene are SGHTA and FQGNSA. Trimming took 2 bases from V and 0 from J, leaving 12 bases between them. The CDR3 loop is CASSLSPGISTDTQYF. The DNA for the CDR3 is TGTGCCAGCAGCTTATCCCCGGGGATCAGCACAGATACGCAGTATTTT.

This clone was counted between two and nine times. The chain is built from TRBV5-1 and TRBJ2-5, with D possibly TRBD2 on 5 matching bases. CDR1 SGHRS and CDR2 YFSETQ come from the germline V gene. Trimming pared 4 bases from V and 0 bases from J, leaving 7 bases between. The CDR3 consists of 13 residues. The CDR3 DNA reads TGCGCCAGCAGCACGCGGGACCAAGAGACCCAGTACTTC. Protein product: CASSTRDQETQYF.

This clone was detected only a few times. The V gene is TRBV7-2, the J gene TRBJ2-3; 8 nucleotides agree with TRBD2. CDR3 length: 15 amino acids. Germline assignment: CDR1 SGHTA and CDR2 FQGNSA. After removal of 6 bases from V and 6 bases from J, the junction contained 11 bases not matched to a gene. CDR3 DNA sequence: TGTGCCAGCAGTTCCCTCTCAAGACTAGCGGATACGCAGTATTTT. Translating it yields CASSSLSRLADTQYF.

The chain couples TRBV29-1 to TRBJ1-3, with TRBD1 matching over 10 bases. CDR3 length equals 14 residues. V lost 6 bases and J lost 3; bases outside the gene matches: 5. The germline CDR1 and CDR2 sequences are SQVTM and ANQGSEA. CDR3 residues: CSVGQGIGGNTIYF. DNA for the CDR3: TGCAGCGTGGGACAGGGGATAGGTGGAAACACCATATATTTT. The whole variable domain, filled in from reference TRBV29-1 and TRBJ1-3, reads SAVISQKPSRDICQRGTSLTIQCQVDSQVTMMFWYRQQPGQSLTLIATANQGSEATYESGFVIDKFPISRPNLTFSTLTVSNMSPEDSSIYLCSVGQGIGGNTIYFGEGSWLTVV.

The chain joins TRBV6-5 to TRBJ1-2; the D is unclear. Germline values: CDR1 MNHEY, CDR2 SVGAGI. V dropped 4 bases and J dropped 2 bases, with 11 bases sitting between them. The CDR3 spans 14 residues. CDR3 loop: CASSLSSANYGYTF. The CDR3 nucleotides read TGTGCCAGCAGTTTGAGCTCAGCGAACTATGGCTACACCTTC.

The chain carries TRBV25-1 and TRBJ1-4; the D gene is possibly TRBD1 (6 bases). Germline V gives CDR1 MGHDK, CDR2 SYGVNS. Trimming took off 3 bases at V and 7 bases at J, with 18 bases between the two ends. The CDR3 extends over 16 amino acids. CDR3 nucleotide sequence: TGTGCCAGCAGTGATCAATCACAGGGCTTTGGTGAAAAACTGTTTTTT. Protein: CASSDQSQGFGEKLFF.